The 30 T cell receptor beta chains below come from one sample, sequenced in a study of lymphopenia after photon versus proton radiotherapy. Sequencing was performed with immunoSEQ multiplex PCR; in TCRdb, only in-frame clones are kept and a portion is missing. This sample yields roughly 45,000 clones, of which less than 90% are seen a single time; roughly 2.3% belongs to the top ten. This material consisted of peripheral blood, taken from a patient treated with photon-based radiotherapy. The receptors shown here come from a man aged 40-55 years with gastric cancer.

The rearrangement joins TRBV6-1 to TRBJ1-4, with no clear D. CDR1 is MNHNS, CDR2 SASEGT, per germline. V was shortened by 4 bases and J by 12 bases, with 9 bases between the two germline ends. The CDR3 length is 11 residues. The CDR3 nucleotides read TGTGCCAGCAGTGGGACGGTTGAACTGTTTTTT. Amino acid sequence: CASSGTVELFF.

This chain links TRBV29-1 with TRBJ1-4; TRBD1 aligns across 7 bases. Germline values: CDR1 SQVTM, CDR2 ANQGSEA. V gave up 7 bases and J gave up 4 bases; unmatched junction bases: 6. This CDR3 is built from 13 residues. CDR3 region: CSAVGTVNEKLFF. The DNA for the CDR3 is TGCAGCGCAGTAGGGACAGTTAATGAAAAACTGTTTTTT.

The V and J genes are TRBV7-2 and TRBJ2-7; weak D call: TRBD1 (6 bases). V gave up 4 bases and J gave up 4 bases, with 17 bases separating them. The CDR3 has 15 amino acids. The V gene's germline CDR1 is SGHTA and CDR2 FQGNSA. The CDR3 loop is CASSSVGAGGYEQYF. CDR3 in DNA: TGTGCCAGCAGCTCTGTGGGGGCGGGCGGATACGAGCAGTACTTC.

The V gene is TRBV7-2, the J gene TRBJ1-4, with no clear D. CDR1 and CDR2 (germline): SGHTA, FQGNSA. The germline V and J ends were trimmed by 5 bases and 1 base, with 11 bases remaining between them. The CDR3 loop spans 15 amino acids. CDR3 coding DNA: TGTGCCAGCAGCGCAATGGGTAGAACTAATGAAAAACTGTTTTTT. Protein sequence: CASSAMGRTNEKLFF.

The rearrangement uses TRBV7-9 and TRBJ1-3, with 7 bases fitting TRBD1. The V and J ends lost 1 base and 7 bases, in that order; junction bases with no gene match: 10. The CDR3 sequence is 16 residues long. Germline V gene lookup returns CDR1 SEHNR and CDR2 FQNEAQ (reference sequence). The CDR3 DNA reads TGTGCCAGCAGCTTAGTTGCCGGGACAGTAGGGAACACCATATATTTT. Translated: CASSLVAGTVGNTIYF.

The chain couples TRBV5-1 to TRBJ1-4; D is ambiguous. This CDR3 has 15 amino acids. V was trimmed by 5 bases and J by 3 bases, leaving 14 bases between them. CDR1 is SGHRS and CDR2 is YFSETQ in the germline V gene. The CDR3 loop reads CASRVTTMPNEKLFF. The DNA of the CDR3 is TGCGCCAGCAGGGTTACCACGATGCCTAATGAAAAACTGTTTTTT.

The rearrangement joins TRBV11-2 to TRBJ1-2; perhaps TRBD1 as D (5 bases). Germline V gene data show CDR1 as SGHAT and CDR2 as FQNNGV. CDR3 length equals 14 residues. V shed 5 bases and J shed 4 bases, with 14 bases lying between them. The CDR3 DNA sequence: TGTGCCAGCAGCCAAGATGGGGGTAGCTATGGCTACACCTTC. It yields the protein CASSQDGGSYGYTF.

J is TRBJ2-5 and V is TRBV7-6, with D unclear. The CDR3 spans 12 residues. Per germline, CDR1 SGHVS and CDR2 FNYEAQ. V dropped 5 bases and J dropped 4 bases, with 8 bases sitting between them. The CDR3 region has the DNA TGTGCCAGCAGCCGTATGGGAGAGACCCAGTACTTC. Encoded protein: CASSRMGETQYF.

The chain employs TRBV9 and TRBJ2-5; D call uncertain. V dropped 3 bases and J dropped 4 bases, with 16 bases sitting between them. Germline V CDR1 and CDR2: SGDLS, YYNGEE. The CDR3 length is 15 residues. DNA for the CDR3: TGTGCCAGCAGCGAATTCGACAATAGGGTAGAGACCCAGTACTTC. Protein sequence: CASSEFDNRVETQYF.

This clone was picked up one time. The rearrangement joins TRBV19 to TRBJ2-1; the D is unclear. Looked up from germline, CDR1 is LNHDA and CDR2 is SQIVND (reference sequence). This CDR3 is built from 11 residues. Trimming left V 4 bases short and J 6 bases short, with 4 bases between. CDR3 nucleotides: TGTGCCAGTAGTACCCTCAATGAGCAGTTCTTC. It is translated as CASSTLNEQFF.

The chain recombines TRBV30 with TRBJ2-3; TRBD1 is a possible D gene (5 bases). Between the trimmed V and J ends, which lost 0 bases and 6 bases, there was a span of 13 bases. Germline CDR1 reads GTSNPN; CDR2 reads SVGIG (reference sequence). The CDR3 has 14 amino acids. CDR3 region: CAWSVGQGRDTQYF. The CDR3 DNA reads TGTGCCTGGAGTGTAGGACAAGGACGTGATACGCAGTATTTT.

The chain recombines TRBV7-4 with TRBJ1-1, with D possibly being TRBD1 (6 bases). This CDR3 is 13 amino acids long. In germline, CDR1 is SGHVT, CDR2 SQSDAQ. V was trimmed by 7 bases and J by 1 base, leaving 10 bases between them. Written as DNA, the CDR3 is TGTGCCAGCAACAGGGTGAGGAACACTGAAGCTTTCTTT. Amino acids: CASNRVRNTEAFF. The full variable domain, completed using reference TRBV7-4 and TRBJ1-1, is GAGVSQSPRYKVAKRGRDVALRCDSISGHVTLYWYRQTLGQGSEVLTYSQSDAQRDKSGRPSGRFSAERPERSVSTLKIQRTEQGDSAVYLCASNRVRNTEAFFGQGTRLTVV.

The V gene is TRBV10-3, the J gene TRBJ2-7; TRBD2 aligns across 8 bases. CDR1 is ENHRY and CDR2 is SYGVKD in the germline V gene. J was trimmed by 0 bases and V by 7 bases; bases with no gene match: 2. The CDR3 has 13 amino acids. The CDR3: CAITGGASYEQYF. CDR3 in DNA: TGTGCCATCACGGGGGGGGCCTCCTACGAGCAGTACTTC.

The DNA of the CDR3 is TGCGCCAGCAGCCAAGATCGACAGGGGATTACAGATACGCAGTATTTT. It translates to CASSQDRQGITDTQYF. This chain links TRBV4-3 with TRBJ2-3; TRBD1 matches 8 bases. The CDR3 loop spans 16 amino acids. V trimming: 0 bases; J trimming: 3 bases; junction bases outside the gene matches: 5. Germline V gene sequence: CDR1 LGHNA, CDR2 YSLEER.

The genes are TRBV4-2 and TRBJ2-6, with D perhaps matching TRBD1 (5 bases). The germline gives CDR1 LGHNA, CDR2 YNFKEQ. V was trimmed by 1 base and J by 3 bases, leaving 16 bases between them. The CDR3 covers 18 residues. The CDR3 here is CASSQVRQGNIGANVLTF. The CDR3 DNA sequence: TGTGCCAGCAGCCAAGTTCGGCAGGGTAATATTGGGGCCAACGTCCTGACTTTC.

The J gene is TRBJ2-7, the V gene TRBV5-4; D gene uncertain. This CDR3 spans 14 amino acids. Germline V gene sequence: CDR1 SGHNT, CDR2 YYREEE (reference sequence). V gave up 2 bases and J gave up 0 bases, with 9 bases separating them. The CDR3 reads CASSFSGSSYEQYF. CDR3 sequence (DNA): TGTGCCAGCAGCTTTTCGGGCTCCTCCTACGAGCAGTACTTC. Variable domain in full (rest from reference TRBV5-4 and TRBJ2-7): ETGVTQSPTHLIKTRGQQVTLRCSSQSGHNTVSWYQQALGQGPQFIFQYYREEENGRGNFPPRFSGLQFPNYSSELNVNALELDDSALYLCASSFSGSSYEQYFGPGTRLTVT.

In regard to this clone: Other DNA sequences in the same sample also yield this CDR3. This chain links TRBV11-2 with TRBJ1-2; possibly TRBD1 for D (5 bases). CDR3 size: 15 residues. The germline CDR1 and CDR2 sequences are SGHAT and FQNNGV. Between the trimmed V and J ends, which lost 1 base and 2 bases, there was a span of 11 bases. The CDR3 loop is CASSLVPGNNYGYTF. CDR3 nucleotide sequence: TGTGCCAGCAGCTTAGTTCCAGGGAACAACTATGGCTACACCTTC.

The chain couples TRBV9 to TRBJ1-5; 7 nucleotides match TRBD1. This CDR3 has 14 amino acids. With 3 bases clipped from V and 1 base from J, the junction kept 1 base outside the gene matches. Germline V gene sequence: CDR1 SGDLS, CDR2 YYNGEE. As DNA, the CDR3 is TGTGCCAGCAGCGAACAGGGGAGCAATCAGCCCCAGCATTTT. This gives the protein CASSEQGSNQPQHF.

The chain couples TRBV5-1 to TRBJ1-1; D possibly corresponds to TRBD1 (6 bases). This CDR3 region has 14 residues. The germline V and J ends were trimmed by 4 bases and 1 base, with 11 bases remaining between them. CDR1 is SGHRS, CDR2 YFSETQ, per germline. The chain's CDR3 is CASSTTGGNTEAFF. The CDR3 DNA follows: TGCGCCAGCAGCACGACAGGTGGGAACACTGAAGCTTTCTTT.

The chain has TRBV6-4 and TRBJ2-3, with 12 bases lining up with TRBD2. After removal of 2 bases from V and 4 bases from J, the junction contained 1 base not matched to a gene. The CDR3 length is 15 residues. Germline V gene lookup returns CDR1 MRHNA and CDR2 SNTAGT. CDR3 protein: CASSDGLAGPDTQYF. The CDR3 DNA reads as TGTGCCAGCAGTGACGGACTAGCGGGGCCAGATACGCAGTATTTT.

This chain joins TRBV14 and TRBJ2-7; D uncertain. Germline-derived CDR1 and CDR2 are SGHDN and FVKESK. This CDR3 is built from 13 residues. V lost 4 bases and J 0 bases, leaving 7 bases between the germline ends. Here the CDR3 reads CASSPPISYEQYF. CDR3 bases: TGTGCCAGCAGCCCCCCAATCTCCTACGAGCAGTACTTC.

The rearrangement links TRBV27 to TRBJ2-3, with 7 bases aligning to TRBD1. With V trimmed by 7 bases and J by 2 bases, 9 bases remained unmatched. The germline V gene encodes CDR1 MNHEY and CDR2 SMNVEV (reference sequence). The CDR3 length is 15 residues. The CDR3 loop reads CASNTGVWHTDTQYF. CDR3 DNA sequence: TGTGCCAGCAACACAGGGGTGTGGCACACAGATACGCAGTATTTT.

V and J are TRBV11-2 and TRBJ2-2; 12 positions agree with TRBD1. With 1 base clipped from V and 7 bases from J, the junction kept 10 bases outside the gene matches. The CDR3 extends over 18 amino acids. The V gene's germline CDR1 is SGHAT and CDR2 FQNNGV. CDR3 residues: CASSLGERDRGHDGELFF. The CDR3 bases are TGTGCCAGCAGCTTAGGGGAGCGGGACAGGGGGCATGACGGGGAGCTGTTTTTT.

This chain joins TRBV7-9 and TRBJ2-5, with D maybe TRBD1 (6 bases). V lost 2 bases and J lost 3, with 10 bases in between. Per the germline V gene, CDR1 is SEHNR and CDR2 is FQNEAQ (reference sequence). The CDR3 runs 14 residues. CDR3 sequence reads: CASSLMAGEETQYF. The DNA of the CDR3 is TGTGCCAGCAGCTTAATGGCAGGGGAAGAGACCCAGTACTTC.

The V call is TRBV2, the J call TRBJ1-6; weak D call: TRBD1 (6 bases). Germline CDR1 reads SNHLY; CDR2 reads FYNNEI. The CDR3 length is 12 residues. Trimming took 6 bases from V and 13 from J, leaving 13 bases between them. DNA for the CDR3: TGTGCCAGCAGCGAGGGGGGTCGTCCCCTCCACTTT. Its protein product is CASSEGGRPLHF.

The chain is built from TRBV5-6 and TRBJ2-1, with D unclear. From germline, CDR1 is SGHDT and CDR2 YYEEEE. The CDR3 is 15 amino acids. V gave up 2 bases and J gave up 1 base, with 10 bases separating them. The CDR3 spells CASSLRVTSYNEQFF. The CDR3 nucleotides read TGTGCCAGCAGCTTAAGAGTAACTTCCTACAATGAGCAGTTCTTC.

This chain uses TRBV13 with TRBJ2-4; 8 bases fit TRBD1. J was trimmed by 4 bases and V by 1 base; bases with no gene match: 6. Germline assignment: CDR1 PRHDT and CDR2 FYEKMQ (reference sequence). The CDR3 is made up of 16 amino acids. The CDR3 coding sequence is TGTGCCAGCAGCTTAGACGTGCGGACAGGGAAAAACATTCAGTACTTC. As protein: CASSLDVRTGKNIQYF. Drawing the rest from reference TRBV13 and TRBJ2-4, the complete variable domain is AAGVIQSPRHLIKEKRETATLKCYPIPRHDTVYWYQQGPGQDPQFLISFYEKMQSDKGSIPDRFSAQQFSDYHSELNMSSLELGDSALYFCASSLDVRTGKNIQYFGAGTRLSVL.

The rearrangement links TRBV10-3 to TRBJ2-6; D might be TRBD1 (6 bases). The germline V gene has CDR1 ENHRY and CDR2 SYGVKD. This CDR3 is 16 amino acids long. The V end lost 2 bases, the J end lost 0 bases, and 8 bases lay between the germline ends. DNA for the CDR3: TGTGCCATCAGTGAGCAGGGGAGCTCTGGGGCCAACGTCCTGACTTTC. The encoded protein is CAISEQGSSGANVLTF.

This chain links TRBV27 with TRBJ1-5; the D gene is possibly TRBD1 (5 bases). The CDR3 runs to 15 residues. V lost 5 bases to trimming and J lost 7 bases, with 18 bases between them. CDR1 and CDR2 from the germline V gene are MNHEY and SMNVEV (reference sequence). Here the CDR3 reads CASSLGRGNSQPQHF. The CDR3 DNA reads TGTGCCAGCAGTCTGGGTAGGGGAAACAGCCAGCCCCAGCATTTT.

This chain's CDR3 is CASSTLEAETQYF. CDR3 coding DNA: TGCGCCAGCAGCACCCTGGAGGCGGAGACCCAGTACTTC. The V and J genes are TRBV5-1 and TRBJ2-5; TRBD2 is a possible D gene (5 bases). The CDR3 covers 13 residues. From germline, CDR1 is SGHRS and CDR2 YFSETQ. Trimming left V 4 bases short and J 5 bases short, with 12 bases between.